Below, 14 T cell receptor beta chains from the same sample are listed, as sequenced in a study of blood T cell repertoires in COVID-19. Profiling relied on immunoSEQ multiplex PCR, and the TCRdb table lists in-frame clones only, not all of them. The sample carries some 65,000 clones, roughly 68% recorded once. Material: peripheral blood. The receptors come from a woman older than 75 with acute or convalescent COVID-19.

This clone has just a few counts. At one boundary the junction diverges from the germline segment, which might be a read error. This chain uses TRBV19 with TRBJ1-1; D perhaps matches TRBD1 (6 bases). Germline V lookup: CDR1 LNHDA, CDR2 SQIVND (reference sequence). The CDR3 has 13 residues. The CDR3 DNA follows: TGTGCCAGTAGTGTAGATGGGACAAATGAAGCTTTCTTT. It translates to CASSVDGTNEAFF.

The chain recombines TRBV14 with TRBJ2-7; 9 nucleotides match TRBD1. Trimming removed 5 bases from V and 4 bases from J; junction bases left unmatched: 9. Germline lookup yields CDR1 SGHDN and CDR2 FVKESK. The length of the CDR3 is 15 residues. The CDR3 bases are TGTGCCAGCAGCGGACAGGGGCCTATGTGGTACGAGCAGTACTTC. Encoded protein: CASSGQGPMWYEQYF.

This chain connects TRBV23-1 to TRBJ2-3, with 10 bases matching TRBD1. Being an ORF, TRBV23-1 has a function that is uncertain. J was trimmed by 2 bases and V by 0 bases; bases with no gene match: 5. There are 17 residues in the CDR3. CDR3 amino acids: CASSQSRDRGITDTQYF. The DNA of the CDR3 is TGCGCCAGCAGTCAATCCCGGGACAGGGGAATCACAGATACGCAGTATTTT.

This clone was observed a single time. The chain links TRBV24-1 to TRBJ1-5; 10 bases agree with TRBD1. The CDR3 loop spans 15 amino acids. After removal of 6 bases from V and 3 bases from J, the junction contained 4 bases not matched to a gene. Germline V CDR1 and CDR2: KGHDR, SFDVKD. DNA for the CDR3: TGTGCCACCAGTCCAGGACAGGGGGTCAATCAGCCCCAGCATTTT. This encodes CATSPGQGVNQPQHF.

In its sample, this clone was seen many times. The chain is built from TRBV11-2 and TRBJ1-1, with unresolved D. The ends were cut back, 0 bases at V and 0 bases at J, with 11 bases in the middle. Germline V gene data show CDR1 as SGHAT and CDR2 as FQNNGV. The CDR3 has 16 residues. DNA for the CDR3: TGTGCCAGCAGCTTAGAGTTCGGCAGGATGAACACTGAAGCTTTCTTT. Its protein is CASSLEFGRMNTEAFF.

The chain uses TRBV28 and TRBJ1-2, with 9 positions matching TRBD1. This CDR3 is built from 15 residues. J lost 4 bases, V lost 5 bases, and 8 bases had no gene match. The germline V gene has CDR1 MDHEN and CDR2 SYDVKM. The CDR3 nucleotides are TGTGCCAGCAGTCCCTTGGGACAGGGCATCTATGGCTACACCTTC. It yields the protein CASSPLGQGIYGYTF.

V and J are TRBV7-2 and TRBJ2-7, with 11 bases that match TRBD2. Germline V gives CDR1 SGHTA, CDR2 FQGNSA. There are 14 residues in the CDR3. After removal of 7 bases from V and 4 bases from J, the junction contained 6 bases not matched to a gene. The CDR3 DNA follows: TGTGCCAGCACCTCGACTAGCGGGACTTACGAGCAGTACTTC. It is translated as CASTSTSGTYEQYF. Full variable domain (missing parts from reference TRBV7-2 and TRBJ2-7): GAGVSQSPSNKVTEKGKDVELRCDPISGHTALYWYRQSLGQGLEFLIYFQGNSAPDKSGLPSDRFSAERTGGSVSTLTIQRTQQEDSAVYLCASTSTSGTYEQYFGPGTRLTVT.

The V call is TRBV28, the J call TRBJ2-7, with TRBD2 matching 13 bases. CDR1 and CDR2 from the germline V gene are MDHEN and SYDVKM. This CDR3 is built from 15 residues. V was pared by 6 bases and J by 3 bases, with 5 bases of the junction left unmatched. The CDR3 is CASRARTSGSYEQYF. In nucleotides, the CDR3 is TGTGCCAGCAGGGCGAGGACTAGCGGGAGCTACGAGCAGTACTTC.

The V gene is TRBV28, the J gene TRBJ2-7; 10 bases match TRBD1. V dropped 1 base and J dropped 2; count of bases not matched to a gene: 2. Germline V gene sequence: CDR1 MDHEN, CDR2 SYDVKM. The CDR3 is 15 amino acids. The CDR3 sequence is CASSLLGQGTYEQYF. DNA for the CDR3: TGTGCCAGCAGTTTATTGGGACAGGGGACCTACGAGCAGTACTTC.

The V gene is TRBV7-2, the J gene TRBJ1-2; D perhaps matches TRBD1 (6 bases). The length of the CDR3 is 14 residues. Germline values: CDR1 SGHTA, CDR2 FQGNSA. V dropped 2 bases and J dropped 4 bases, with 11 bases sitting between them. CDR3 bases: TGTGCCAGCAGCTTATCAACAGGGAGCTATGGCTACACCTTC. This codes for CASSLSTGSYGYTF.

The rearrangement joins TRBV6-4 to TRBJ1-2, with unresolved D. V was clipped by 4 bases and J by 1 base, with 10 bases between them. Germline lookup yields CDR1 MRHNA and CDR2 SNTAGT. The CDR3 loop spans 14 amino acids. CDR3 in amino acids: CASSAIAGNYGYTF. CDR3 nucleotide sequence: TGTGCCAGCAGTGCTATTGCGGGTAACTATGGCTACACCTTC.

This clone was seen a few times. The chain joins TRBV5-1 to TRBJ1-1; D gene uncertain. V shed 0 bases and J shed 4 bases, with 10 bases lying between them. CDR1 and CDR2 from the germline V gene are SGHRS and YFSETQ. CDR3 size: 14 residues. The CDR3 here is CASSLALEGTEAFF. As DNA, the CDR3 is TGCGCCAGCAGCTTGGCCCTGGAGGGCACTGAAGCTTTCTTT.

The chain couples TRBV7-7 to TRBJ2-5, with a tentative D call TRBD2 (5 bases). V lost 5 bases to trimming and J lost 2 bases, with 18 bases between them. The germline CDR1 and CDR2 sequences are SSHAT and FNYEAQ (reference sequence). CDR3 length: 16 amino acids. The CDR3 is CASSPGELPQQETQYF. The CDR3 DNA sequence: TGTGCCAGCAGCCCCGGGGAGCTGCCTCAACAAGAGACCCAGTACTTC.

This clone was detected once. The CDR3 is CASSLRSGANSYEQYF. CDR3 DNA: TGTGCCAGCAGCTTAAGGTCAGGGGCGAATTCCTACGAGCAGTACTTC. The genes are TRBV13 and TRBJ2-7; a weak D match, TRBD1 (6 bases). The V gene's germline CDR1 is PRHDT and CDR2 FYEKMQ (reference sequence). V lost 2 bases to trimming and J lost 1 base, with 15 bases between them. The CDR3 is 16 amino acids. Full variable domain (missing parts from reference TRBV13 and TRBJ2-7): AAGVIQSPRHLIKEKRETATLKCYPIPRHDTVYWYQQGPGQDPQFLISFYEKMQSDKGSIPDRFSAQQFSDYHSELNMSSLELGDSALYFCASSLRSGANSYEQYFGPGTRLTVT.